The present T cell receptor beta chain was sequenced within a study of shared clonotypes between healthy human individuals. Study background: Each donor contributed plates that comprised three CD4 naive, three CD4 memory, two CD8 naive and one CD8 memory. Study outcomes and limitations: Clonotypes which were not shared had lower generation probabilities than clonotypes that all four donors shared.

Looked up from germline, CDR1 is SGHAT and CDR2 is FQNNGV. This CDR3 region has 12 residues. V dropped 5 bases and J dropped 5 bases, with 9 bases sitting between them. Measured with immunoSEQ multiplex PCR; TCRdb has only the in-frame clones, and not every one. Among 2.3 million or so clones listed, approximately 93% were seen once. Points on this clone: What it binds is unknown.

The chain has TRBV11-2 and TRBJ1-1; D gene unclear. This sequence originates from a young man in good health. Some clones in this sample may be carry-over from other donors' samples. The specimen was naive CD4+ T cells from PBMCs. Subset given: CD45RA+ positively selected. The CDR3 reads CASSVLVTEAFF. In DNA form, the CDR3 reads TGTGCCAGCAGCGTACTCGTAACTGAAGCTTTCTTT.